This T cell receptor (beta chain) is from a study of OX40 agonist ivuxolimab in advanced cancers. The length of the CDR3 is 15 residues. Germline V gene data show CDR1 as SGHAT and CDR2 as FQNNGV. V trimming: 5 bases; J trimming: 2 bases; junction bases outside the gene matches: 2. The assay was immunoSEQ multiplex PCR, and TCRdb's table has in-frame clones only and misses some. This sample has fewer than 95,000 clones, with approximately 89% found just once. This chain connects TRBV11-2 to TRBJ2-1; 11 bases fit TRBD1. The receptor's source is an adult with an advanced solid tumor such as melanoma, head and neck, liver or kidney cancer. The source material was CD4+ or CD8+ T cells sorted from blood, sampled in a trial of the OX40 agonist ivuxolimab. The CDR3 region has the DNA TGTGCCAGCAGCATGGGACAGGGGGCCTACAATGAGCAGTTCTTC. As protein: CASSMGQGAYNEQFF. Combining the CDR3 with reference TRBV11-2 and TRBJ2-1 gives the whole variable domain EAGVAQSPRYKIIEKRQSVAFWCNPISGHATLYWYQQILGQGPKLLIQFQNNGVVDDSQLPKDRFSAERLKGVDSTLKIQPAKLEDSAVYLCASSMGQGAYNEQFFGPGTRLTVL.